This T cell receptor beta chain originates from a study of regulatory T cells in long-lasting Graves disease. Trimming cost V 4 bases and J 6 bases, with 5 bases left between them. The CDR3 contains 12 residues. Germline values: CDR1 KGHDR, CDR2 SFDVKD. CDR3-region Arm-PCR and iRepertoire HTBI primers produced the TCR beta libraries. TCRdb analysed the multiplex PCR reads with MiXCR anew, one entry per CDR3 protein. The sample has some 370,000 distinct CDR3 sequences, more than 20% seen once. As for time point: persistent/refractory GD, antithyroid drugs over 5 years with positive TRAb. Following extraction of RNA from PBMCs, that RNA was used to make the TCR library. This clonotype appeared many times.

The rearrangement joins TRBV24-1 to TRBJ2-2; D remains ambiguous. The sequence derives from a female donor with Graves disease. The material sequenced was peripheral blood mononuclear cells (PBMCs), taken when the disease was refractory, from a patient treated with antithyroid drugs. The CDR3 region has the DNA TGTGCCACCAGTGACCCGTCCGGGGAGCTGTTTTTT. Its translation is CATSDPSGELFF.